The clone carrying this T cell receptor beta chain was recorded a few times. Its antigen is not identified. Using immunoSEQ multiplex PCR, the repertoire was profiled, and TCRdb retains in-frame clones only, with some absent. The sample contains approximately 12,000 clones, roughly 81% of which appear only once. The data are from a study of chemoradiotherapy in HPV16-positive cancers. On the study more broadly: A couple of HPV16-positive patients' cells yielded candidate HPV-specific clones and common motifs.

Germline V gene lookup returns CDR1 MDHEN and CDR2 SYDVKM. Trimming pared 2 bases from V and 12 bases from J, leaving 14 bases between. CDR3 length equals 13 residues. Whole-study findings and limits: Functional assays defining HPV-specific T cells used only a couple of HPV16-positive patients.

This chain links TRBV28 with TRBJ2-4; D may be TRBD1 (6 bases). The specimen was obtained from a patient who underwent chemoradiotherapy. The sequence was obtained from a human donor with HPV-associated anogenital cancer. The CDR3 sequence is CASSLGQGTDQYF. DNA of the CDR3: TGTGCCAGCAGTTTAGGTCAGGGGACGGATCAGTACTTC.